Given below is one T cell receptor beta chain in context. No antigen is known for it. This entry is derived from a study of CXCR3-negative and CXCR3-positive naive CD8 T cells. With UMI labels, 5' RACE was used to prepare the TRB cDNA libraries. No DNA is given; TCRdb re-called the 5' RACE reads and lists each CDR3 protein once. Its clone listing holds 130,000 or so distinct CDR3 sequences. The CDR3 has 12 residues. Germline CDR1 SEHNR, CDR2 FQNEAQ (reference sequence). Broader study findings: Unlike memory cells, which differed, naive CXCR3-negative and CXCR3-positive cells had similar TRBV-TRBJ usage. Naive subsets displayed similar surface CD5, and TCR strength was inferred from TRB CDR3 properties.

The chain is built from TRBV7-9 and TRBJ1-1; TCRdb selects TRBD1, and the lack of DNA leaves this call unchecked. The clonotype originates from a human donor in good health. Some clones in this sample may be carry-over from other donors' samples. Sequences were obtained from naive CXCR3- CD8+ T cells from blood. The subset is: CD45RO-CCR7+CD27+CD95- naive CD8+ T cells lacking CXCR3 (TNR3-). CDR3 residues: CASSVGTGEAFF.